This TCR beta chain emerged from a study of T-cell reconstitution after alpha-beta-depleted transplantation in children. This clonotype has just a few counts. No antigen is known for it. Trimming at V came to 0 bases and at J to 0 bases, leaving 4 bases not matched to a gene. The length of the CDR3 is 16 residues. Per germline, CDR1 DFQATT and CDR2 SNEGSKA (reference sequence). Construction of the TCRbeta library involved unique molecular identifiers. TCRdb reprocessed the PCR reads with MiXCR, giving one entry per CDR3 protein. Among 540,000 or so distinct CDR3 sequences listed, 20% to 25% were seen once. Findings and limits, study-wide: A year post-transplant, T-cell counts and diversity derived mostly from newly produced T cells. At around two months after transplant, the alpha-beta T cells were reportedly derived from several hundred expanded clones that came from non-depleted graft cells.

The clonotype comes from a boy in the first two years of life who had a stem cell transplant for acute myeloid leukemia, so the T cells may come from the graft donor. The rearrangement uses TRBV20-1 and TRBJ2-1; TRBD2 agrees at 8 bases. The sample in question was PBMCs, mostly from graft donor cells, obtained 360 days after TCRalphabeta/CD19-depleted stem cell transplant. The CDR3 spells CSARDKRGYSYNEQFF. CDR3 bases: TGCAGTGCTAGAGATAAGCGGGGGTACTCCTACAATGAGCAGTTCTTC.